This record concerns one T cell receptor (beta chain) sequence. Its matching antigen is unknown. The data belong to a study of vaccination and CD4 T cells after COVID-19. This CDR3 has 14 residues. Germline V CDR1 and CDR2: LNHDA, SQIVND (reference sequence). V was pared by 4 bases and J by 1 base, with 10 bases between. Described treatment: roughly 11-day PBMC culture with coronavirus spike peptide pools or control peptides (ViraFEST assay). Sequence data for DNA of cultured CD4+ T cells were generated by the Oncomine TCR Beta short-read assay. Cultured CD4+ T cells were the source of extracted genomic DNA. MiXCR was run by TCRdb on the PCR reads, yielding one entry per CDR3 protein. Altogether 25,000 to 30,000 distinct CDR3 sequences are present, about 50% being singletons, with the ten largest covering 25% to 30%.

The material was CD4+ T cells from blood, cultured in vitro, obtained before SARS-CoV-2 vaccination. The chain is built from TRBV19 and TRBJ1-1, with D hard to call. The receptor's source is a human donor who received a COVID-19 vaccine. DNA for the CDR3: TGTGCCAGTAGTAGGTCGACCAGGAACACTGAAGCTTTCTTT. Its protein is CASSRSTRNTEAFF.